Shown below are 26 T cell receptor beta chains from a single sample sequenced in a study of cytomegalovirus exposure and HLA in healthy donors. The method was immunoSEQ multiplex PCR; TCRdb's version includes in-frame clones alone and lacks a portion of them. The profile covers some 310,000 clones, with 70% to 90% appearing a single time and about 0.96% taken by the ten largest. Source material: PBMCs. Every receptor here comes from a young man in good health and CMV-seronegative.

The chain combines TRBV6-5 with TRBJ2-7, with D perhaps matching TRBD1 (5 bases). The germline V and J ends were trimmed by 2 bases and 0 bases, with 5 bases remaining between them. Looked up from germline, CDR1 is MNHEY and CDR2 is SVGAGI. This CDR3 comprises 13 residues. CDR3 region: CASSYDSSYEQYF. In DNA form, the CDR3 reads TGTGCCAGCAGTTACGACAGCTCCTACGAGCAGTACTTC.

This chain links TRBV4-1 with TRBJ2-1; 10 bases fit TRBD2. The V gene's germline CDR1 is MGHRA and CDR2 YSYEKL. V trimming: 3 bases; J trimming: 5 bases; junction bases outside the gene matches: 7. This CDR3 spans 16 amino acids. CDR3 sequence (DNA): TGCGCCAGCAGCCACAAGCGGGGGGGGTCGAACAATGAGCAGTTCTTC. This codes for CASSHKRGGSNNEQFF.

The J gene is TRBJ2-7, the V gene TRBV10-3; no clear D gene. The V gene's germline CDR1 is ENHRY and CDR2 SYGVKD. Trimming left V 1 base short and J 3 bases short, with 4 bases between. The CDR3 has 12 amino acids. The CDR3 DNA reads TGTGCCATCAGTGAGTGGAGCTACGAGCAGTACTTC. It encodes CAISEWSYEQYF.

The chain links TRBV4-1 to TRBJ1-1, with D possibly TRBD1 on 5 matching bases. V was trimmed by 3 bases and J by 2 bases, leaving 13 bases between them. CDR1 MGHRA and CDR2 YSYEKL come from the germline V gene. This CDR3 region has 15 residues. The CDR3 is CASSQGGTGNTEAFF. In DNA form, the CDR3 reads TGCGCCAGCAGCCAGGGGGGAACAGGTAACACTGAAGCTTTCTTT.

The chain joins TRBV5-1 to TRBJ2-1, with D hard to call. The CDR3 has 17 residues. Germline V gene lookup returns CDR1 SGHRS and CDR2 YFSETQ. The V gene lost 2 bases and the J gene lost 0 bases, with 15 bases spanning the gap. CDR3 DNA sequence: TGCGCCAGCAGCTTCCGTGTAGTTAGTACCTCCTACAATGAGCAGTTCTTC. Translation gives CASSFRVVSTSYNEQFF.

The rearrangement joins TRBV12-5 to TRBJ2-3, with no clear D. With 2 bases removed from V and 3 bases from J, the gap between germline ends came to 12 bases. The length of the CDR3 is 15 residues. Looked up from germline, CDR1 is LGHNT and CDR2 is FRNRAP. CDR3 sequence reads: CASGLSRGLTDTQYF. The CDR3 nucleotides are TGTGCTAGTGGTTTGTCCCGTGGGCTTACAGATACGCAGTATTTT. Looking up the rest from reference TRBV12-5 and TRBJ2-3 gives the full variable domain: DARVTQTPRHKVTEMGQEVTMRCQPILGHNTVFWYRQTMMQGLELLAYFRNRAPLDDSGMPKDRFSAEMPDATLATLKIQPSEPRDSAVYFCASGLSRGLTDTQYFGPGTRLTVL.

The J gene is TRBJ1-4, the V gene TRBV6-5, with TRBD1 as a possible D gene (5 bases). CDR3 length: 12 residues. The V gene lost 2 bases and the J gene lost 13 bases, with 11 bases spanning the gap. The germline CDR1 and CDR2 sequences are MNHEY and SVGAGI. This CDR3 reads CASSYGGGGLFF. In DNA, the CDR3 is TGTGCCAGCAGTTACGGTGGGGGGGGACTGTTTTTT.

The chain employs TRBV15 and TRBJ2-1, with a possible D match to TRBD1 (6 bases). With 0 bases removed from V and 4 bases from J, the gap between germline ends came to 10 bases. The CDR3 is made up of 15 amino acids. Germline V gives CDR1 LNHNV, CDR2 YYDKDF (reference sequence). Written as DNA, the CDR3 is TGTGCCACCAGCAGAGATCAGGGGCTATACAATGAGCAGTTCTTC. Translating gives CATSRDQGLYNEQFF.

This chain connects TRBV7-9 to TRBJ1-4; TRBD1 is a possible D gene (5 bases). V dropped 0 bases and J dropped 8 bases, with 7 bases sitting between them. Germline V CDR1 and CDR2: SEHNR, FQNEAQ (reference sequence). The CDR3 sequence is 13 residues long. CDR3 amino acids: CASSLAGGEKLFF. As DNA, the CDR3 is TGTGCCAGCAGCTTAGCCGGGGGGGAAAAACTGTTTTTT. Variable domain in full (rest from reference TRBV7-9 and TRBJ1-4): DTGVSQNPRHKITKRGQNVTFRCDPISEHNRLYWYRQTLGQGPEFLTYFQNEAQLEKSRLLSDRFSAERPKGSFSTLEIQRTEQGDSAMYLCASSLAGGEKLFFGSGTQLSVL.

V is TRBV4-3 and J is TRBJ2-7; D perhaps matches TRBD1 (5 bases). The germline gives CDR1 LGHNA, CDR2 YSLEER. The CDR3 sequence is 15 residues long. V was cut by 2 bases and J by 2 bases, with 13 bases left in between. This chain's CDR3 is CASSQSDTSAYEQYF. Written as DNA, the CDR3 is TGCGCCAGCAGCCAATCGGACACCAGCGCCTACGAGCAGTACTTC.

This clone was picked up one time. The rearrangement uses TRBV4-1 and TRBJ2-1; D not resolved. The CDR3 has 19 amino acids. V was cut by 0 bases and J by 9 bases, with 27 bases left in between. Germline V gene lookup returns CDR1 MGHRA and CDR2 YSYEKL. CDR3 sequence reads: CASSQDGPSPLPWPSEQFF. CDR3 DNA sequence: TGCGCCAGCAGCCAAGATGGGCCCTCACCTCTGCCCTGGCCTTCTGAGCAGTTCTTC.

The J gene is TRBJ1-4, the V gene TRBV7-2; TRBD1 aligns across 10 bases. Germline values: CDR1 SGHTA, CDR2 FQGNSA. The CDR3 extends over 18 amino acids. V lost 0 bases and J lost 5; bases outside the gene matches: 9. This CDR3 reads CASSLAPPRQGANEKLFF. The CDR3 DNA is TGTGCCAGCAGCTTAGCTCCCCCGCGACAGGGGGCGAATGAAAAACTGTTTTTT.

The gene calls are TRBV2 and TRBJ2-1, with TRBD1 matching over 8 bases. With 3 bases clipped from V and 8 bases from J, the junction kept 9 bases outside the gene matches. This CDR3 spans 15 amino acids. Germline CDR1 and CDR2: SNHLY and FYNNEI. The CDR3 region has the DNA TGTGCCAGCAGTGAGGGTCCAGGGGGCTTCTATGAGCAGTTCTTC. Its translation is CASSEGPGGFYEQFF.

The chain couples TRBV6-1 to TRBJ1-5; 10 bases align to TRBD1. The CDR3 contains 17 residues. From germline, CDR1 is MNHNS and CDR2 SASEGT. V shed 3 bases and J 1 base; nucleotides not matched to a gene: 6. CDR3 sequence: CASSDRRQGASNQPQHF. CDR3 nucleotide sequence: TGTGCCAGCAGTGACCGTAGACAGGGGGCGAGCAATCAGCCCCAGCATTTT.

The V gene is TRBV19, the J gene TRBJ1-5; TRBD1 matches 7 bases. After removal of 2 bases from V and 4 bases from J, the junction contained 5 bases not matched to a gene. There are 15 residues in the CDR3. The V gene's germline CDR1 is LNHDA and CDR2 SQIVND (reference sequence). CDR3 residues: CASSITGQPNQPQHF. CDR3 DNA: TGTGCCAGTAGTATAACGGGACAGCCTAATCAGCCCCAGCATTTT.

The chain employs TRBV7-6 and TRBJ2-5; D not resolved. CDR1 is SGHVS, CDR2 FNYEAQ, per germline. CDR3 length equals 12 residues. V gave up 0 bases and J gave up 4 bases, with 3 bases separating them. The CDR3 loop reads CASSLALETQYF. CDR3 DNA sequence: TGTGCCAGCAGCTTAGCCTTAGAGACCCAGTACTTC.

The V call is TRBV18, the J call TRBJ2-3; 7 positions agree with TRBD1. V was pared by 4 bases and J by 2 bases, with 6 bases of the junction left unmatched. Germline V CDR1 and CDR2: KGHSH, LQKENI. This CDR3 is built from 15 residues. The CDR3 reads CASSRPDRTTDTQYF. In nucleotides, the CDR3 is TGTGCCAGCTCACGACCGGACAGGACCACAGATACGCAGTATTTT.

V usage is TRBV19 and J usage is TRBJ2-7, with 7 bases matching TRBD1. V dropped 3 bases and J dropped 2; count of bases not matched to a gene: 4. The CDR3 loop spans 14 amino acids. CDR1 and CDR2 (germline): LNHDA, SQIVND (reference sequence). The CDR3 DNA is TGTGCCAGTAGTATGACCGGGACAGCCTACGAGCAGTACTTC. Translating it yields CASSMTGTAYEQYF.

The chain uses TRBV7-2 and TRBJ1-1, with a weak D call TRBD1 (6 bases). CDR1 is SGHTA and CDR2 is FQGNSA in the germline V gene. The CDR3 is made up of 14 amino acids. V lost 5 bases and J lost 4, with 14 bases in between. CDR3 sequence: CASSQTGWVTEAFF. The CDR3 coding sequence is TGTGCCAGCAGCCAAACAGGGTGGGTCACTGAAGCTTTCTTT.

V is TRBV7-9 and J is TRBJ1-4; D gene unclear. Germline V gene data show CDR1 as SEHNR and CDR2 as FQNEAQ (reference sequence). Trimming left V 1 base short and J 0 bases short, with 6 bases between. CDR3 size: 15 residues. The CDR3 reads CASSLGYSTNEKLFF. CDR3 DNA sequence: TGTGCCAGCAGCTTAGGGTACTCAACTAATGAAAAACTGTTTTTT. Combining the CDR3 with reference TRBV7-9 and TRBJ1-4 gives the whole variable domain DTGVSQNPRHKITKRGQNVTFRCDPISEHNRLYWYRQTLGQGPEFLTYFQNEAQLEKSRLLSDRFSAERPKGSFSTLEIQRTEQGDSAMYLCASSLGYSTNEKLFFGSGTQLSVL.

This clone was recorded only once. This chain joins TRBV5-1 and TRBJ2-3, with D uncertain. This CDR3 region has 14 residues. Trimming took off 2 bases at V and 0 bases at J, with 7 bases between the two ends. CDR1 SGHRS and CDR2 YFSETQ come from the germline V gene. CDR3 sequence reads: CASSFDTSTDTQYF. The DNA of the CDR3 is TGCGCCAGCAGCTTTGACACTAGCACAGATACGCAGTATTTT.

The chain carries TRBV19 and TRBJ2-1, with a weak D call TRBD1 (6 bases). V lost 3 bases and J lost 12, with 15 bases in between. Looked up from germline, CDR1 is LNHDA and CDR2 is SQIVND (reference sequence). The CDR3 spans 13 residues. The CDR3 coding sequence is TGTGCCAGTAGTATCTCAACGGGGACATGGCAGTTCTTC. It specifies CASSISTGTWQFF.

This sequence joins TRBV5-1 and TRBJ1-6; D ambiguous. Germline loops: CDR1 SGHRS, CDR2 YFSETQ. The CDR3 runs 15 residues. V lost 4 bases and J 0 bases, leaving 8 bases between the germline ends. CDR3 DNA: TGCGCCAGCAGCCAAACAAGCTCCTATAATTCACCCCTCCACTTT. Protein: CASSQTSSYNSPLHF.

The CDR3 bases are TGTGCCAGCAGCCCGAGTAGGCGGGGGGCCTACAATGAGCAGTTCTTC. It yields the protein CASSPSRRGAYNEQFF. J is TRBJ2-1 and V is TRBV7-2; TRBD2 agrees at 8 bases. The trim removed 5 bases at V and 2 bases at J, leaving 8 bases unmatched. Germline-derived CDR1 and CDR2 are SGHTA and FQGNSA. The CDR3 has 16 residues.

This chain's CDR3 is CASSPFFSTQPQHF. As DNA, the CDR3 is TGTGCCAGCAGCCCTTTTTTTAGTACTCAGCCCCAGCATTTT. The gene calls are TRBV2 and TRBJ1-5, with D hard to call. The CDR3 consists of 14 residues. Trimming removed 6 bases from V and 6 bases from J, with 15 bases in between. The germline CDR1 and CDR2 sequences are SNHLY and FYNNEI.

The chain employs TRBV6-5 and TRBJ2-7; D is unclear. The CDR3 consists of 12 residues. Trimming cost V 2 bases and J 7 bases, with 9 bases left between them. In germline, CDR1 is MNHEY, CDR2 SVGAGI. The CDR3 sequence: CASSYPYGEQYF. The CDR3 DNA reads as TGTGCCAGCAGTTACCCCTACGGGGAGCAGTACTTC.